This TCR beta chain is drawn from a study of early T cells in non-severe SARS-CoV-2 infection. Between the trimmed V and J ends, which lost 5 bases and 0 bases, there was a span of 15 bases. CDR3 length: 16 residues. The table lists this clonotype with a few counts. TCRdb itself ran the 5' RACE reads through MiXCR, one entry per CDR3 protein. The table includes 50,000 to 65,000 distinct CDR3 sequences, around 20% detected once. The chain uses TRBV12-3 or TRBV12-4 and TRBJ2-3, with D tentatively TRBD1 or TRBD2 (5 bases each). The receptor comes from an adult who was a healthcare worker with PCR-confirmed SARS-CoV-2 infection or an uninfected control (not recorded which). This material consisted of whole blood, taken at baseline. CDR3 bases: TGTGCCAGCAGTCGACAGCGAGGGGCTAGCACAGATACGCAGTATTTT. Translated, it gives CASSRQRGASTDTQYF.